One and the same sample provided the 25 T cell receptor beta chains below, sequenced in a study of blood T cell repertoires in COVID-19. TCRdb's table, derived via immunoSEQ multiplex PCR, lists solely in-frame clones and lacks some. The table lists some 190,000 clones, 80% of them singletons, with approximately 15% in the top ten. Sequencing was done on a sample of PBMCs or T cells enriched from blood (not recorded which). The receptors derive from a man aged 60-69 years who had been exposed to COVID-19.

This sequence joins TRBV27 and TRBJ2-2, with D possibly being TRBD1 (5 bases). This CDR3 is built from 16 residues. The ends were cut back, 7 bases at V and 4 bases at J, with 19 bases in the middle. Germline assignment: CDR1 MNHEY and CDR2 SMNVEV (reference sequence). The CDR3 here is CASTIGQGVITGELFF. DNA for the CDR3: TGTGCCAGCACAATAGGGCAAGGGGTTATCACCGGGGAGCTGTTTTTT.

The chain uses TRBV19 and TRBJ1-5; D is uncertain. V was cut by 5 bases and J by 4 bases, with 9 bases left in between. The germline CDR1 and CDR2 sequences are LNHDA and SQIVND (reference sequence). This CDR3 spans 13 amino acids. CDR3 coding DNA: TGTGCCAGTAGTCGAATAGCTAATCAGCCCCAGCATTTT. This sequence encodes CASSRIANQPQHF.

The genes are TRBV5-6 and TRBJ2-3, with 11 bases identical to TRBD2. The CDR3 covers 15 residues. V gave up 3 bases and J gave up 5 bases; unmatched junction bases: 5. Germline V lookup: CDR1 SGHDT, CDR2 YYEEEE. CDR3 sequence (DNA): TGTGCCAGCAGCTCACCCGGACTAGCGGGAGATACGCAGTATTTT. This sequence encodes CASSSPGLAGDTQYF.

This chain uses TRBV2 with TRBJ2-7; the match to TRBD1 covers 9 bases. The CDR3 has 15 residues. From germline, CDR1 is SNHLY and CDR2 FYNNEI. V was pared by 2 bases and J by 3 bases, with 5 bases of the junction left unmatched. CDR3 sequence reads: CASSEIPGQGYEQYF. CDR3 DNA sequence: TGTGCCAGCAGTGAAATCCCGGGACAGGGCTACGAGCAGTACTTC.

This chain connects TRBV5-1 to TRBJ2-3; 11 bases map to TRBD1. Germline CDR1 and CDR2: SGHRS and YFSETQ. V shed 4 bases and J 2 bases; nucleotides not matched to a gene: 6. CDR3 length equals 16 residues. The CDR3 sequence is CASSTWTGGYTDTQYF. The DNA of the CDR3 is TGCGCCAGCAGCACCTGGACAGGGGGCTACACAGATACGCAGTATTTT.

The V gene is TRBV7-9, the J gene TRBJ1-1; no reliable D call. The CDR3 spans 11 residues. Looked up from germline, CDR1 is SEHNR and CDR2 is FQNEAQ (reference sequence). Trimming stripped 2 bases from V and 7 bases from J, with 5 bases between. As DNA, the CDR3 is TGTGCCAGCAGCTTATCCATTGAAGCTTTCTTT. It yields the protein CASSLSIEAFF.

On this clone: One end of the junction fails to match germline, which may point to a read error. V gene TRBV7-2 combines with J gene TRBJ2-7; 7 bases line up with TRBD2. This CDR3 comprises 13 residues. From germline, CDR1 is SGHTA and CDR2 FQGNSA. The chain's CDR3 is CASSLALIAGPDF. The CDR3 DNA follows: TGTGCCAGCAGCTTAGCGCTGATAGCGGGCCCAGACTTC.

The chain uses TRBV6-5 and TRBJ1-2; TRBD1 matches 8 bases. V was clipped by 6 bases and J by 2 bases; unmatched bases: 2. The germline V gene encodes CDR1 MNHEY and CDR2 SVGAGI. CDR3 length equals 13 residues. As DNA, the CDR3 is TGTGCCAGCAGGAGGACAGGGAACTATGGCTACACCTTC. Its protein product is CASRRTGNYGYTF.

The chain has TRBV28 and TRBJ1-2; tentatively, D is TRBD1 (6 bases). This CDR3 is built from 13 residues. The ends were cut back, 6 bases at V and 6 bases at J, with 14 bases in the middle. Germline-derived CDR1 and CDR2 are MDHEN and SYDVKM. CDR3 amino acids: CASSSSQGNGYTF. DNA of the CDR3: TGTGCCAGCAGCTCTTCACAGGGAAATGGCTACACCTTC.

V gene TRBV6-6 combines with J gene TRBJ1-1; TRBD1 agrees at 8 bases. CDR1 is MNHNY, CDR2 SVGAGI, per germline (reference sequence). CDR3 length equals 16 residues. V trimming: 7 bases; J trimming: 4 bases; junction bases outside the gene matches: 14. The DNA of the CDR3 is TGTGCCAGCAACACAGAACAGGGGGTCAGGGGCACTGAAGCTTTCTTT. Translation gives CASNTEQGVRGTEAFF.

The chain joins TRBV7-2 to TRBJ1-1, with D tentatively TRBD1 (6 bases). The CDR3 consists of 17 residues. Trimming took 2 bases from V and 5 from J, leaving 21 bases between them. Germline loops: CDR1 SGHTA, CDR2 FQGNSA. The CDR3 sequence is CASSLKGGGLTRTEAFF. The CDR3 region has the DNA TGTGCCAGCAGCTTAAAAGGGGGTGGGCTTACGCGTACTGAAGCTTTCTTT.

This clone has more than one count but fewer than ten. V usage is TRBV4-1 and J usage is TRBJ2-2; perhaps TRBD2 as D (5 bases). Deletions cut 1 base from V and 7 bases from J, with 13 bases between. This CDR3 is 15 amino acids long. The germline CDR1 and CDR2 sequences are MGHRA and YSYEKL. The CDR3 sequence: CASSQVGRRVGELFF. CDR3 in DNA: TGCGCCAGCAGCCAAGTAGGACGGCGGGTCGGGGAGCTGTTTTTT.

The rearrangement uses TRBV19 and TRBJ2-1; TRBD2 matches at 8 bases. J was trimmed by 4 bases and V by 3 bases; bases with no gene match: 8. Germline V gene data show CDR1 as LNHDA and CDR2 as SQIVND (reference sequence). This CDR3 has 16 amino acids. Here the CDR3 DNA reads TGTGCCAGTAGTATTTCAGCGGGAGATATATACAATGAGCAGTTCTTC. Translating it yields CASSISAGDIYNEQFF. Filled out from reference TRBV19 and TRBJ2-1, the complete variable domain reads DGGITQSPKYLFRKEGQNVTLSCEQNLNHDAMYWYRQDPGQGLRLIYYSQIVNDFQKGDIAEGYSVSREKKESFPLTVTSAQKNPTAFYLCASSISAGDIYNEQFFGPGTRLTVL.

V usage is TRBV7-2 and J usage is TRBJ1-1, with a tentative D call TRBD1 (5 bases). CDR3 size: 17 residues. Germline V gene lookup returns CDR1 SGHTA and CDR2 FQGNSA. Trimming left V 2 bases short and J 5 bases short, with 21 bases between. The CDR3 DNA is TGTGCCAGCAGCTTAATCCCTTTCGGGGGAGGGCGAACTGAAGCTTTCTTT. It is translated as CASSLIPFGGGRTEAFF.

The chain employs TRBV3-1 (or the pseudogene TRBV3-2) and TRBJ2-3, with D tentatively TRBD2 (5 bases). CDR1 and CDR2 from the germline V gene are LGHDT and YNNKEL (reference sequence). V lost 5 bases and J 4 bases, leaving 7 bases between the germline ends. This CDR3 is 12 amino acids long. DNA of the CDR3: TGTGCCAGCAGCGGAGGTTCAGATACGCAGTATTTT. It specifies CASSGGSDTQYF.

The chain is built from TRBV27 and TRBJ2-7; maybe TRBD2 (5 bases). The CDR3 sequence is 13 residues long. V was trimmed by 2 bases and J by 6 bases, leaving 11 bases between them. Germline assignment: CDR1 MNHEY and CDR2 SMNVEV (reference sequence). The CDR3 coding sequence is TGTGCCAGCAGTTTACCCCGACGGGGCGAGCAGTACTTC. Its translation is CASSLPRRGEQYF.

The gene calls are TRBV25-1 and TRBJ2-1, with 7 bases fitting TRBD2. This CDR3 is 15 amino acids long. V lost 2 bases to trimming and J lost 5 bases; unmatched junction nucleotides: 6. Germline loops: CDR1 MGHDK, CDR2 SYGVNS. In DNA, the CDR3 is TGTGCCAGCAGTGAAGCCGGGAGGAGCCACAATGAGCAGTTCTTC. Amino acids: CASSEAGRSHNEQFF.

The V gene is TRBV12-3 or TRBV12-4, the J gene TRBJ1-2; no reliable D call. Trimming removed 10 bases from V and 6 bases from J, with 15 bases in between. The CDR3 is made up of 12 amino acids. The CDR3 here is CATLRLGDGYTF. CDR3 bases: TGTGCCACCCTTCGCCTAGGTGATGGCTACACCTTC.

V is TRBV4-1 and J is TRBJ2-5, with 9 bases that match TRBD2. Per the germline V gene, CDR1 is MGHRA and CDR2 is YSYEKL. Trimming at V came to 0 bases and at J to 5 bases, leaving 10 bases not matched to a gene. The length of the CDR3 is 17 residues. The CDR3 region has the DNA TGCGCCAGCAGCCAAGATCCGGGCGGGAGGGCCTGGGAGACCCAGTACTTC. Amino acids: CASSQDPGGRAWETQYF.

The rearrangement uses TRBV7-2 and TRBJ1-4, with D uncertain. The germline V gene encodes CDR1 SGHTA and CDR2 FQGNSA. The CDR3 covers 15 residues. V lost 1 base and J 0 bases, leaving 6 bases between the germline ends. The CDR3 nucleotides read TGTGCCAGCAGCTTAGTGAGTGCAACTAATGAAAAACTGTTTTTT. Encoded protein: CASSLVSATNEKLFF.

This clone was recorded many times. The CDR3 region is CASRWDRSSNQPQHF. In DNA, the CDR3 is TGTGCCAGTAGGTGGGACAGGAGTAGCAATCAGCCCCAGCATTTT. The chain couples TRBV19 to TRBJ1-5; TRBD1 matches 8 bases. Losses at the gene ends were 6 bases for V and 0 bases for J; bases not matched to a gene: 4. The CDR3 has 15 amino acids. Germline V gives CDR1 LNHDA, CDR2 SQIVND (reference sequence).

The gene calls are TRBV13 and TRBJ1-1; TRBD1 agrees at 9 bases. Germline values: CDR1 PRHDT, CDR2 FYEKMQ (reference sequence). The CDR3 spans 15 residues. V gave up 4 bases and J gave up 5 bases; unmatched junction bases: 8. The CDR3 bases are TGTGCCAGCAGCTCCCCAGGGACAGGGAGGACTGAAGCTTTCTTT. It is translated as CASSSPGTGRTEAFF.

CDR3 in DNA: TGCGCCAGCAGCTTAGGCAGGGCTGGGGCCAACGTCCTGACTTTC. Translation: CASSLGRAGANVLTF. The gene calls are TRBV5-1 and TRBJ2-6, with a possible D match to TRBD1 (5 bases). The CDR3 has 15 amino acids. CDR1 and CDR2 (germline): SGHRS, YFSETQ. Trimming took off 2 bases at V and 2 bases at J, with 8 bases between the two ends.

V and J are TRBV5-1 and TRBJ1-4; D is possibly TRBD1 (6 bases). This CDR3 spans 15 amino acids. Germline CDR1 reads SGHRS; CDR2 reads YFSETQ. Deletions cut 2 bases from V and 8 bases from J, with 16 bases between. CDR3 protein: CASSFGLQGGEKLFF. For the CDR3, the DNA is TGCGCCAGCAGCTTCGGTTTACAGGGTGGCGAAAAACTGTTTTTT. Full variable domain (remainder filled in from reference TRBV5-1 and TRBJ1-4): KAGVTQTPRYLIKTRGQQVTLSCSPISGHRSVSWYQQTPGQGLQFLFEYFSETQRNKGNFPGRFSGRQFSNSRSEMNVSTLELGDSALYLCASSFGLQGGEKLFFGSGTQLSVL.

The chain carries TRBV6-5 and TRBJ1-1; TRBD1 aligns across 10 bases. The CDR3 covers 15 residues. After removal of 2 bases from V and 9 bases from J, the junction contained 9 bases not matched to a gene. Germline CDR1 reads MNHEY; CDR2 reads SVGAGI. In DNA, the CDR3 is TGTGCCAGCAGTTACGATCGACAGGGGGCAGCGAAAGCTTTCTTT. It yields the protein CASSYDRQGAAKAFF.